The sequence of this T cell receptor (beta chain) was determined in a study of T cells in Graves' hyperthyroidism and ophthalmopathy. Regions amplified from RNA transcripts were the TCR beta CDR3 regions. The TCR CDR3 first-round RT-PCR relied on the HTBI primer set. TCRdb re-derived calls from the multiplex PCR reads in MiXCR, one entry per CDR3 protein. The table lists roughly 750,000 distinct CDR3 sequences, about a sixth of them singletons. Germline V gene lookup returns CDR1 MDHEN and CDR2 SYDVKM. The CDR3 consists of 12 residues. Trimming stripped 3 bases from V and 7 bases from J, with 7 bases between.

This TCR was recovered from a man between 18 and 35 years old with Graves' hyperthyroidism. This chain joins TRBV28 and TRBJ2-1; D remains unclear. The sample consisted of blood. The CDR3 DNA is TGTGCCAGCAGTTTGGTATGGAATGAGCAGTTCTTC. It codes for CASSLVWNEQFF.